Given below is one T cell receptor (beta chain) in context. Its antigen remains unidentified. Per-nucleotide qualities are absent, and no much larger clonotype sits a single base away. Including the terminal cysteine and phenylalanine, the CDR3 comprises 15 residues. The DNA shown is the 45-base CDR3, in frame from base 1. The germline ends are 10 bases apart after V is trimmed by 3 bases and J by 1 base. Per the germline V gene, MGHRA is the CDR1 and YSYEKL is the CDR2. The data stem from a study of cytomegalovirus exposure and HLA in healthy donors (dated by TCRdb to about 2017). A note on the overall study: An earlier analysis of roughly 500 of the donors reported 250 to 350 Gb of sequence data and approximately 110 million unique TCR beta sequences from around 200 million T cells. To predict cytomegalovirus infection status, the study brought together high-throughput TCR immunosequencing, statistical association of individual TCRs with disease status, and machine learning. Genome-wide SNP genotypes for about three fifths of the roughly 670 donors were used in a later genetic analysis, which treated that subset as a discovery cohort. About 280 gigabases of sequencing data and approximately 93 million unique TCR sequences were included in an early release covering several hundred HLA-typed donors. A few DR-DQ haplotypes were handled as single units for association and clustering because linkage in the cohort was strong. Donor age, sex, ethnicity and CMV serostatus were compiled together with the repertoire data. Of the roughly 400 genotyped donors, over 65% fell in the genetic ancestry cluster associated with self-reported Caucasian donors. The number of typed donors differed by locus: about 620-640 for A, B, C, DRB1 and DQB1; 500 to 550 for DQA1; approximately 610 for DPA1; and around 470 for DPB1. An earlier analysis of roughly 580 of the donors used high-throughput TCR beta sequencing to judge whether each TCR beta V gene segment behaved as functional or pseudogenic. All discovery cohort repertoires had been generated on a single sequencing platform. The aim of the study was to test whether cataloging public T cell receptors could identify signatures of past pathogen exposure. A later analysis re-analyzed previously published TCR beta repertoires from about 730 donors and added high-resolution HLA genotyping to study TCR occurrence patterns. The study profiled the T cell repertoires of about 640 subjects by immunosequencing and related them to cytomegalovirus serostatus. Rather than drawing on any new phenotypic data, the later analysis identified candidate immune exposures from TCR beta sequences and the way those sequences occurred across donors. Class I and class II HLA loci were covered by the typing at four-digit resolution. A separate validation cohort of more than 100 different subjects was used in addition to the 666-subject first cohort. Among about 390 genotyped donors of the cohort, an average of 235,054 unique TCR beta nucleotide sequences were sequenced per donor, around 18% of them non-productive. General findings and caveats noted by the study authors: A later analysis found that TCR association rates varied across HLA loci, with DRB1 alleles showing the most associated TCRs and HLA-C alleles the fewest. Broadly in line with IMGT annotations, most TCR beta V segments showed up in productive rearrangements about 90% or about 30% of the time in an earlier analysis of approximately 600 of the donors. The sequencing pipeline was judged likely to have produced a cluster of highly shared sequence variants as a technical artifact. CMV serostatus was the only immune exposure information available for the cohort. An association between a missense DCLRE1C variant and V-gene and J-gene trimming of TCR beta chains was found in a later genetic analysis and replicated in an independent cohort. The study listed approximately 150 TCR beta chains as associated with cytomegalovirus. At a false discovery rate of 0.05, a later analysis linked 16,951 TCR beta sequences to specific HLA alleles. This cohort had only TCR beta chains sequenced, and the lack of alpha or paired-chain data limited which features could be detected. Across donors, most TCR sequences were observed very rarely, whereas some public TCRs were present in many individuals. HLA typing was unavailable for some donors at each locus, so association tests used only the typed subset. Because counts were too low, around 18 rarely observed V segments, including chromosome 9 orphons, were left out of the earlier analysis of some 640 of the donors. According to the authors, the approach could potentially be generalized to other disease states and immunological phenotypes. Roughly uniform sequencing depth across donors was assumed in presence/absence analyses, although this assumption may not hold. A further reported finding was that TCR beta sequences accurately predicted the HLA-A and HLA-B alleles for most subjects in the first cohort. A few of the identified cytomegalovirus-associated TCR beta chains were confirmed in vitro to be specific for cytomegalovirus antigens. Several of the top co-occurrence clusters appeared to be linked to parvovirus B19, influenza, CMV and Epstein-Barr virus, according to a later analysis. Strong co-occurrence of HLA alleles, especially DR and DQ, made assigning TCR associations to individual alleles difficult. Because the 87-base-pair reads could not distinguish some IMGT-functional V segments, including TRBV6-2 and TRBV6-3, those segments were excluded. The classifier was reported to diagnose cytomegalovirus status with high specificity and sensitivity in both the original and validation cohorts. Correlated functional status among segregating V segments might be attributable to linkage disequilibrium, but an unknown experimental factor could not be ruled out. In a later analysis, HLA-associated TCR beta chains showed more clonal expansion and lower generation probabilities than non-associated chains that were equally common. In a later analysis, most CMV-associated TCR beta chains were found to appear HLA-restricted, with HLA associations seemingly driven largely by CMV exposure. A later genetic analysis reported fewer N-insertions in productive TCRs among donors in an Asian-associated ancestry cluster than the roughly 700-donor mean.

Library preparation was by the immunoSEQ multiplex PCR assay. The multiplex PCR relied on a mix of 60 forward primers for TCR Vbeta segments and 13 reverse primers for TCR Jbeta segments. Amplification of the CDR3 region of rearranged TCR beta genes was performed with a multiplex PCR assay on genomic DNA. The Illumina HiSeq System was used to sequence the amplified TCR beta libraries as 87-base-pair reads. Per the authors' processing: Across the 670 or so repertoires, a later analysis counted approximately 75 million unique TCR beta chains, roughly 11 million of which were shared by at least two donors. To remove PCR and sequencing errors, raw reads were error-corrected and collapsed into unique sequences using a nearest-neighbor algorithm that merged closely related sequences. To assign V, D and J gene segments, CDR3 sequences were aligned to IMGT reference sequences. For a sequence to be retained, at least a six-nucleotide match to both a V gene segment and a J gene segment was required. Rearrangements were classified as productive when the CDR3 lacked stop codons and remained in frame with V and J, and all other rearrangements were classified as non-productive. Following IMGT convention, CDR3 was defined as the stretch from the second conserved V-encoded cysteine to the conserved J-encoded phenylalanine. The earlier analysis of about 560 of the donors excluded any sequence lacking an unambiguous match to a single V gene segment. In an earlier analysis of 587 of the donors, V segments were called functional above 56.7% productive rearrangements and were called segregating when the between-donor standard deviation exceeded 5%. A statistical classification framework was built to diagnose cytomegalovirus status from the catalog of TCR beta chain sequences. V and J gene assignment, in a later analysis, came from comparing TCR nucleotide sequences with IMGT/GENE-DB human TR gene sequences. Using the TCRdist pipeline, a later analysis assigned CDR3 sequences along with most-parsimonious VDJ recombination scenarios. In a later analysis, each TCR beta chain was defined by its CDR3 amino acid sequence together with its V-gene family, and reads without a unique V-gene family were excluded. In a later analysis, several hundred highly shared, low-generation-probability nucleotide sequences were removed to address suspected cross-contamination and a sequencing artifact. In a later analysis, a clonal expansion index for each public chain was calculated from normalized within-repertoire ranks of inferred template counts. In a later analysis, generation probabilities were computed using a VDJ recombination model fitted to out-of-frame rearrangements, and the results were checked against IGoR. Hypergeometric tests were used in a later analysis to score TCR-TCR, TCR-HLA and TCR-CMV co-occurrence, with a repertoire-size bias correction applied to the TCR pairs. False discovery rates were estimated in a later analysis by permuting HLA or CMV assignments 20 times. In a later analysis, co-occurring TCRs were grouped using DBSCAN, with TCRdist sequence similarity added in when clustering inside HLA-allele-positive subsets. For co-occurrence clustering, repertoires with fewer than 30,000 or more than 120,000 public chains were excluded, along with about five repertoires with anomalous nucleotide sharing. TCRdb re-hosts the immuneACCESS table, in-frame sequences only. Its copies lack some clones; in the studies checked, an unresolved V gene accounts for under half of them, and the cause for the rest is not known. V and J calls and clone size are as listed in that table; D and trimming were resolved from the DNA. This sample holds about 110,000 clones; roughly 80% were observed only once. Roughly 3.6% of the sample comes from the top ten.

The cohort was made up of hundreds of healthy bone marrow donors. All cohort members were sampled while nominally healthy, although unrecorded immune exposures were likely present. The donor was CMV seronegative and was included in the group of a few hundred seronegative cohort members. A peripheral blood sample was provided by each donor, and peripheral blood mononuclear cells were used for TCR beta sequencing. The Qiagen DNeasy Blood Extraction Kit was used to extract genomic DNA from the blood cell samples. The sequenced sample consisted of PBMCs. The receptor's source is a man aged 55 to 70 in good health and CMV-seronegative. The sequence links TRBV4-1 to TRBJ1-5; D gene: possibly TRBD1, on 6 matching bases. The DNA sequence is given as TGCGCCAGCAGCCAGGGGGGGGCGAGCAATCAGCCCCAGCATTTT. This is translated as CASSQGGASNQPQHF.